Presented here are 32 T cell receptor beta chains from one specimen sequenced in a study of shared clonotypes between healthy human individuals. Profiled with immunoSEQ multiplex PCR; TCRdb holds only in-frame clones, not every one. The sample records a few hundred thousand clones, around 67% being singletons. Sequences were obtained from memory CD4+ T cells sorted from blood. Specified subset: CD45RA-negative fraction. The receptors originated from a man aged 25 to 40 in good health.

V gene TRBV6-5 combines with J gene TRBJ2-7, with D tentatively TRBD1 (6 bases). The CDR3 is 15 amino acids. V shed 6 bases and J shed 5 bases, with 20 bases lying between them. Germline V lookup: CDR1 MNHEY, CDR2 SVGAGI. CDR3 sequence reads: CASRAIRGYKDEQYF. CDR3 nucleotide sequence: TGTGCCAGCAGGGCCATCAGGGGATACAAAGACGAGCAGTACTTC.

The DNA for the CDR3 is TGTGCCAGCAGTTTGGGGCAAATACAAGAGACCCAGTACTTC. This encodes CASSLGQIQETQYF. The chain combines TRBV28 with TRBJ2-5; D may be TRBD1 (5 bases). CDR3 size: 14 residues. Germline-derived CDR1 and CDR2 are MDHEN and SYDVKM. V was cut by 3 bases and J by 2 bases, with 10 bases left in between.

The chain carries TRBV5-1 and TRBJ2-7; unclear D gene. V was cut by 0 bases and J by 7 bases, with 17 bases left in between. CDR3 length: 15 amino acids. Germline values: CDR1 SGHRS, CDR2 YFSETQ. For the CDR3, the DNA is TGCGCCAGCAGCTTGGAAGGACGCGAGGAAGGGGAGCAGTACTTC. Residues: CASSLEGREEGEQYF.

This clone was picked up one time. This chain links TRBV28 with TRBJ1-1; D call uncertain. This CDR3 has 14 amino acids. The V end was cut by 6 bases, the J end by 0 bases, with 11 bases between. From germline, CDR1 is MDHEN and CDR2 SYDVKM. CDR3 amino acids: CASSPSRMNTEAFF. The CDR3 nucleotides are TGTGCCAGCAGCCCCAGCAGAATGAACACTGAAGCTTTCTTT. Variable domain in full (rest from reference TRBV28 and TRBJ1-1): DVKVTQSSRYLVKRTGEKVFLECVQDMDHENMFWYRQDPGLGLRLIYFSYDVKMKEKGDIPEGYSVSREKKERFSLILESASTNQTSMYLCASSPSRMNTEAFFGQGTRLTVV.

This clone has only a few counts. The chain has TRBV6-1 and TRBJ1-1, with 8 bases matching TRBD1. The CDR3 loop spans 15 amino acids. V lost 1 base and J lost 4; bases outside the gene matches: 5. Germline lookup yields CDR1 MNHNS and CDR2 SASEGT. The chain's CDR3 is CASSEVWTGPTEAFF. The CDR3 nucleotides are TGTGCCAGCAGTGAAGTGTGGACAGGGCCCACTGAAGCTTTCTTT.

This chain uses TRBV14 with TRBJ2-1; no firm D call. The length of the CDR3 is 13 residues. V lost 1 base to trimming and J lost 4 bases, with 5 bases between them. Germline values: CDR1 SGHDN, CDR2 FVKESK. CDR3 DNA sequence: TGTGCCAGCAGCCAAGCGAGGTACAATGAGCAGTTCTTC. Its translation: CASSQARYNEQFF.

This chain joins TRBV6-5 and TRBJ1-6; a possible D gene is TRBD1 (6 bases). Germline loops: CDR1 MNHEY, CDR2 SVGAGI. The V and J ends lost 0 bases and 6 bases respectively, with 12 bases between them. The CDR3 length is 16 residues. The CDR3 region has the DNA TGTGCCAGCAGTTACTCAGCCGGGACAAGTAATTCACCCCTCCACTTT. Translating gives CASSYSAGTSNSPLHF.

V is TRBV9 and J is TRBJ2-5, with 10 bases identical to TRBD1. V lost 3 bases, J lost 4 bases, and 6 bases stayed unmatched. CDR3 size: 15 residues. Germline CDR1 and CDR2: SGDLS and YYNGEE. The CDR3 sequence is CASSARDRGRETQYF. CDR3 coding DNA: TGTGCCAGCAGCGCCCGGGACAGGGGAAGAGAGACCCAGTACTTC. Full variable domain (remainder filled in from reference TRBV9 and TRBJ2-5): DSGVTQTPKHLITATGQRVTLRCSPRSGDLSVYWYQQSLDQGLQFLIQYYNGEERAKGNILERFSAQQFPDLHSELNLSSLELGDSALYFCASSARDRGRETQYFGPGTRLLVL.

The rearrangement uses TRBV2 and TRBJ1-5; D is perhaps TRBD1 (6 bases). The CDR3 sequence is 14 residues long. Trimming shortened V by 4 bases and J by 3 bases, and 10 bases separated the two germline ends. The germline V gene has CDR1 SNHLY and CDR2 FYNNEI. CDR3 coding DNA: TGTGCCAGCAGTGTAAGGACAGCCAATCAGCCCCAGCATTTT. Protein sequence: CASSVRTANQPQHF.

The chain employs TRBV5-4 and TRBJ2-5; tentatively, D is TRBD2 (6 bases). This CDR3 has 14 residues. V lost 10 bases, J lost 3 bases, and 19 bases lay in between. In germline, CDR1 is SGHNT, CDR2 YYREEE (reference sequence). CDR3 DNA sequence: TGTGCCGTCGCCCGGGGAGGACAAAAAGAGACCCAGTACTTC. This translates into CAVARGGQKETQYF. Complete variable domain (other parts from reference TRBV5-4 and TRBJ2-5): ETGVTQSPTHLIKTRGQQVTLRCSSQSGHNTVSWYQQALGQGPQFIFQYYREEENGRGNFPPRFSGLQFPNYSSELNVNALELDDSALYLCAVARGGQKETQYFGPGTRLLVL.

The chain has TRBV7-2 and TRBJ1-1, with no clear D. The CDR3 is 13 amino acids. Per germline, CDR1 SGHTA and CDR2 FQGNSA. Trimming pared 1 base from V and 7 bases from J, leaving 10 bases between. Written as DNA, the CDR3 is TGTGCCAGCAGCTTAGAGGGAGGGTATGAAGCTTTCTTT. Its translation is CASSLEGGYEAFF.

This clone was seen a handful of times. This chain links TRBV5-4 with TRBJ2-5; TRBD1 aligns across 9 bases. In germline, CDR1 is SGHNT, CDR2 YYREEE (reference sequence). V trimming: 2 bases; J trimming: 6 bases; junction bases outside the gene matches: 11. CDR3 length: 16 amino acids. The CDR3 bases are TGTGCCAGCAGCTTTACGGGACAGGGATCGAAACAGACCCAGTACTTC. Protein product: CASSFTGQGSKQTQYF.

The chain combines TRBV5-4 with TRBJ1-1; D gene unclear. Germline V gene lookup returns CDR1 SGHNT and CDR2 YYREEE (reference sequence). The V end was cut by 7 bases, the J end by 7 bases, with 20 bases between. This CDR3 contains 14 residues. DNA for the CDR3: TGTGCCAGCCGAAGGGAAGACGGAACCGGTGAAGCTTTCTTT. It encodes CASRREDGTGEAFF.

V usage is TRBV18 and J usage is TRBJ2-1; 8 bases align to TRBD2. This CDR3 comprises 20 residues. The trim removed 6 bases at V and 10 bases at J, leaving 29 bases unmatched. Germline V gene lookup returns CDR1 KGHSH and CDR2 LQKENI. This CDR3 is CASSLRMADTGTRFGWEQFF. The DNA for the CDR3 is TGTGCCAGCTCGCTCCGAATGGCCGACACCGGGACTAGATTCGGTTGGGAGCAGTTCTTC.

Of note for this clone: Compared with germline, one end of the junction differs, possibly owing to a read error. Written as DNA, the CDR3 is TGTGCCAGCAGTCGGGACTCCAACAATGAGCAGTTCTTC. It specifies CASSRDSNNEQFF. The gene calls are TRBV5-4 and TRBJ2-1, with D perhaps matching TRBD2 (6 bases). This CDR3 is 13 amino acids long. Germline V lookup: CDR1 SGHNT, CDR2 YYREEE (reference sequence).

The V call is TRBV28, the J call TRBJ2-7, with D perhaps matching TRBD1 or TRBD2 (5 bases each). Trimming left V 5 bases short and J 3 bases short, with 17 bases between. CDR1 and CDR2 from the germline V gene are MDHEN and SYDVKM. The CDR3 runs to 15 residues. Here the CDR3 reads CASSTQGALVYEQYF. The CDR3 DNA follows: TGTGCCAGCAGTACCCAGGGAGCACTGGTCTACGAGCAGTACTTC.

A few counts support this clone. The CDR3 DNA reads TGTGCCAGCAGCTTAGCGGGGGGCGTGGCAGATACGCAGTATTTT. This encodes CASSLAGGVADTQYF. The chain links TRBV7-9 to TRBJ2-3, with D tentatively TRBD1 or TRBD2 (6 bases each). Trimming removed 0 bases from V and 4 bases from J, with 11 bases in between. This CDR3 has 15 residues. Germline CDR1 is SEHNR and CDR2 is FQNEAQ (reference sequence).

The chain carries TRBV28 and TRBJ1-1; tentatively, D is TRBD1 (5 bases). With 7 bases removed from V and 1 base from J, the gap between germline ends came to 16 bases. The germline V gene has CDR1 MDHEN and CDR2 SYDVKM. The CDR3 consists of 15 residues. The CDR3 coding sequence is TGTGCCAGCATTCCCTGGGGCACGACGAACACTGAAGCTTTCTTT. It specifies CASIPWGTTNTEAFF. Combining the CDR3 with reference TRBV28 and TRBJ1-1 gives the whole variable domain DVKVTQSSRYLVKRTGEKVFLECVQDMDHENMFWYRQDPGLGLRLIYFSYDVKMKEKGDIPEGYSVSREKKERFSLILESASTNQTSMYLCASIPWGTTNTEAFFGQGTRLTVV.

This clone was counted a few times. V is TRBV6-1 and J is TRBJ2-7; D is ambiguous. Trimming shortened V by 2 bases and J by 2 bases, and 10 bases separated the two germline ends. CDR1 is MNHNS, CDR2 SASEGT, per germline. The CDR3 extends over 14 amino acids. The CDR3, as DNA: TGTGCCAGCAGTGAACTTGGAGCAACCTACGAGCAGTACTTC. Translated: CASSELGATYEQYF.

Concerning this clone itself: A much larger clone differs from this one at a single base, so this may be a read error. V is TRBV11-2 and J is TRBJ2-1, with 10 nucleotides matching TRBD2. V was pared by 5 bases and J by 1 base, with 2 bases of the junction left unmatched. The germline V gene has CDR1 SGHAT and CDR2 FQNNGV. The CDR3 runs 15 residues. DNA of the CDR3: TGTGCCAGCAGCGAACTAGCGGGGTCCTACAATGAGCAGTTCTTC. It is translated as CASSELAGSYNEQFF.

This chain joins TRBV4-1 and TRBJ2-1, with TRBD2 identical over 14 bases. Germline V gene lookup returns CDR1 MGHRA and CDR2 YSYEKL. V trimming: 5 bases; J trimming: 4 bases; junction bases outside the gene matches: 10. The CDR3 covers 18 residues. This CDR3 is CASSAGTSGSHLYNEQFF. Written as DNA, the CDR3 is TGCGCCAGCAGCGCCGGGACTAGCGGGAGCCACCTTTACAATGAGCAGTTCTTC.

This chain links TRBV5-5 with TRBJ2-3, with D perhaps TRBD1 (6 bases). Trimming pared 4 bases from V and 4 bases from J, leaving 10 bases between. CDR3 length equals 13 residues. Germline CDR1 SGHKS, CDR2 YYEKEE (reference sequence). The CDR3: CASSPSGADTQYF. The CDR3 nucleotides are TGTGCCAGCAGCCCATCAGGGGCAGATACGCAGTATTTT.

The chain joins TRBV14 to TRBJ2-7; D is ambiguous. The CDR3 contains 13 residues. CDR1 and CDR2 from the germline V gene are SGHDN and FVKESK. V was shortened by 2 bases and J by 0 bases, with 5 bases between the two germline ends. The CDR3 region is CASSQLSSYEQYF. CDR3 DNA sequence: TGTGCCAGCAGCCAATTGAGCTCCTACGAGCAGTACTTC.

V is TRBV11-2 and J is TRBJ2-3; TRBD1 agrees at 12 bases. V shed 5 bases and J 6 bases; nucleotides not matched to a gene: 12. Germline CDR1 and CDR2: SGHAT and FQNNGV. This CDR3 comprises 17 residues. CDR3 protein: CASSPLVGTGGRDTQYF. In DNA form, the CDR3 reads TGTGCCAGCAGCCCACTCGTAGGGACAGGGGGCAGGGATACGCAGTATTTT.

V is TRBV5-5 and J is TRBJ2-3; 7 positions match TRBD2. The CDR3 length is 15 residues. Looked up from germline, CDR1 is SGHKS and CDR2 is YYEKEE (reference sequence). V lost 3 bases to trimming and J lost 4 bases; unmatched junction nucleotides: 8. The CDR3 sequence is CASSSGLRSPDTQYF. In nucleotides, the CDR3 is TGTGCCAGCAGCTCGGGACTAAGGAGCCCAGATACGCAGTATTTT.

The J gene is TRBJ1-5, the V gene TRBV28; maybe TRBD1 (6 bases). The germline gives CDR1 MDHEN, CDR2 SYDVKM. Trimming took 3 bases from V and 1 from J, leaving 19 bases between them. This CDR3 is built from 18 residues. Written as DNA, the CDR3 is TGTGCCAGCAGTTTGGGGGCCAGAGGGGGTTTAAGCAATCAGCCCCAGCATTTT. As protein: CASSLGARGGLSNQPQHF.

The chain is built from TRBV5-1 and TRBJ2-1; 7 nucleotides line up with TRBD2. The V gene's germline CDR1 is SGHRS and CDR2 YFSETQ. The CDR3 contains 17 residues. With 3 bases clipped from V and 8 bases from J, the junction kept 17 bases outside the gene matches. CDR3: CASSSATGGGGKDEQFF. The CDR3 bases are TGCGCCAGCAGCTCGGCTACGGGCGGGGGAGGTAAAGATGAGCAGTTCTTC.

V is TRBV21-1 and J is TRBJ1-2; TRBD1 was called by the table and not checked on the DNA. TRBV21-1 is deemed a pseudogene. This CDR3 is 16 amino acids long. CDR3 sequence (DNA): TGTGCCAGCAGCGCCCCCCGAGGGGGCGACCCCTATGGCTACACCTTC. Its protein is CASSAPRGGDPYGYTF.

In its sample, this clone was seen once. The rearrangement uses TRBV4-3 and TRBJ1-4; 8 bases agree with TRBD1. The V gene's germline CDR1 is LGHNA and CDR2 YSLEER. The CDR3 extends over 15 amino acids. The J segment lost 5 bases and the V segment lost 5 bases, leaving 7 bases of the junction unmatched. DNA of the CDR3: TGCGCCAGCAGCTCCCGGACAGGGTACAATGAAAAACTGTTTTTT. Its protein product is CASSSRTGYNEKLFF.

The chain couples TRBV7-2 to TRBJ1-5, with D uncertain. The CDR3 runs to 14 residues. Trimming left V 2 bases short and J 3 bases short, with 8 bases between. Germline V gives CDR1 SGHTA, CDR2 FQGNSA. The CDR3 here is CASSLRQVNQPQHF. DNA of the CDR3: TGTGCCAGCAGCTTAAGGCAGGTCAATCAGCCCCAGCATTTT.

The chain has TRBV4-3 and TRBJ2-1; the match to TRBD2 covers 13 bases. The germline V gene encodes CDR1 LGHNA and CDR2 YSLEER. This CDR3 is built from 18 residues. After removal of 3 bases from V and 2 bases from J, the junction contained 7 bases not matched to a gene. CDR3 nucleotides: TGCGCCAGCAGCCATGTCGCCGGGACTAGCGGGGCCTACAATGAGCAGTTCTTC. As protein: CASSHVAGTSGAYNEQFF.

The chain carries TRBV5-6 and TRBJ2-2, with D possibly being TRBD1 (5 bases). In germline, CDR1 is SGHDT, CDR2 YYEEEE. The CDR3 has 16 residues. Trimming shortened V by 0 bases and J by 2 bases, and 11 bases separated the two germline ends. The CDR3 DNA reads as TGTGCCAGCAGCTTGGCCCCCCAGGGTAACACCGGGGAGCTGTTTTTT. Translating it yields CASSLAPQGNTGELFF.